Listed below are T cell receptor beta chains from one sample, sequenced in a study of blood T cell repertoires in COVID-19. Repertoires were generated with immunoSEQ multiplex PCR, while TCRdb's copy carries only in-frame clones and drops some. The sample includes 200,000 to 300,000 clones, around 80% seen only once; the top ten take 3.5% to 5%. The sequencing sample was made of peripheral blood. The receptors shown here come from a man in his 60s with acute or convalescent COVID-19. The CDR3 runs from the conserved cysteine through the conserved F or W. Each record gives: J gene, V gene, D gene, clone size, CDR3 protein, CDR3 DNA. The D gene is left open where the match is weak. The listing skips clone size in some rows; elsewhere it reads once, few, many or a size class.

J: TRBJ1-1; V: TRBV11-2; D: -; size: -; CDR3: CASSPGGPPNTEAFF; DNA: TGTGCCAGCAGCCCCGGGGGGCCACCGAACACTGAAGCTTTCTTT
J: TRBJ1-6; V: TRBV9; D: TRBD1; size: -; CDR3: CASSVARDRGTSPLHF; DNA: TGTGCCAGCAGCGTAGCGCGGGACAGGGGTACTTCACCCCTCCACTTT
J: TRBJ1-6; V: TRBV6-2/TRBV6-3; D: -; size: -; CDR3: CASSYDFNSPLHF; DNA: TGTGCCAGCAGTTACGACTTTAATTCACCCCTCCACTTT
J: TRBJ1-4; V: TRBV4-2; D: TRBD1; size: few; CDR3: CASSQDMRTGDLEKLFF; DNA: TGTGCCAGCAGCCAAGATATGAGGACAGGGGATTTGGAAAAACTGTTTTTT
J: TRBJ2-7; V: TRBV2; D: TRBD1; size: -; CDR3: CASSPWTGGYEQYF; DNA: TGTGCCAGCAGCCCATGGACAGGGGGCTACGAGCAGTACTTC
J: TRBJ1-1; V: TRBV12-3/TRBV12-4; D: -; size: few; CDR3: CASSLRRLTEAFF; DNA: TGTGCCAGCAGTTTACGGAGGCTCACTGAAGCTTTCTTT
J: TRBJ2-3; V: TRBV19; D: TRBD2; size: -; CDR3: CASTPSGPTDTQYF; DNA: TGTGCCAGTACCCCTAGCGGCCCCACAGATACGCAGTATTTT
J: TRBJ2-3; V: TRBV6-5; D: -; size: -; CDR3: CASSLTRLDTQYF; DNA: TGTGCCAGCAGCTTGACTAGGTTGGATACGCAGTATTTT
J: TRBJ2-3; V: TRBV28; D: TRBD1; size: -; CDR3: CASSFQTGPPTDTQYF; DNA: TGTGCCAGCAGTTTTCAGACAGGGCCTCCCACAGATACGCAGTATTTT
J: TRBJ1-6; V: TRBV7-3; D: -; size: -; CDR3: CASSSGGPGSGSPLHF; DNA: TGTGCCAGCAGCTCCGGAGGGCCCGGGTCGGGTTCACCCCTCCACTTT
J: TRBJ1-2; V: TRBV7-9; D: -; size: -; CDR3: CASSPGRGRGYGYTF; DNA: TGTGCCAGCAGCCCGGGCCGAGGCAGGGGCTATGGCTACACCTTC
J: TRBJ2-1; V: TRBV2; D: TRBD2; size: -; CDR3: CASEGLARSYNEQFF; DNA: TGTGCCAGCGAGGGACTAGCGCGCTCCTACAATGAGCAGTTCTTC
J: TRBJ2-6; V: TRBV15; D: -; size: once; CDR3: CATSRKGAGANVLTF; DNA: TGTGCCACCAGCAGAAAAGGGGCTGGGGCCAACGTCCTGACTTTC
J: TRBJ2-1; V: TRBV5-4; D: TRBD2; size: -; CDR3: CASSFPGRTVYNEQFF; DNA: TGTGCCAGCAGCTTCCCCGGGAGGACTGTCTACAATGAGCAGTTCTTC
J: TRBJ2-5; V: TRBV28; D: TRBD1; size: medium-sized; CDR3: CASSKTGLETQYF; DNA: TGTGCCAGCAGTAAGACAGGGTTAGAGACCCAGTACTTC
J: TRBJ1-1; V: TRBV2; D: -; size: -; CDR3: CASTNGEGNTEAFF; DNA: TGTGCCAGCACCAACGGAGAGGGGAACACTGAAGCTTTCTTT
J: TRBJ1-4; V: TRBV6-5; D: -; size: -; CDR3: CASSYSQANEKLFF; DNA: TGTGCCAGCAGTTACTCCCAAGCGAATGAAAAACTGTTTTTT
J: TRBJ1-5; V: TRBV7-8; D: -; size: once; CDR3: CASSLEGWAHVQPQHF; DNA: TGTGCCAGCAGCTTAGAAGGTTGGGCTCACGTACAGCCCCAGCATTTT
J: TRBJ1-1; V: TRBV7-3; D: TRBD1; size: -; CDR3: CASSFDRGTEAFF; DNA: TGTGCCAGCAGCTTTGACAGGGGCACTGAAGCTTTCTTT
J: TRBJ1-3; V: TRBV3-1/TRBV3-2; D: -; size: -; CDR3: CASSQSRTSSGNTIYF; DNA: TGTGCCAGCAGCCAAAGTCGCACAAGCTCTGGAAACACCATATATTTT
J: TRBJ1-1; V: TRBV6-5; D: -; size: -; CDR3: CASTAEVRYTEAFF; DNA: TGTGCCAGCACCGCCGAGGTTCGGTACACTGAAGCTTTCTTT
J: TRBJ2-7; V: TRBV5-4; D: TRBD2; size: -; CDR3: CASSLEAGGFGEQYF; DNA: TGTGCCAGCAGCTTGGAAGCGGGAGGGTTTGGGGAGCAGTACTTC
J: TRBJ2-5; V: TRBV7-2; D: TRBD2; size: -; CDR3: CASSPGWGGFGQETQYF; DNA: TGTGCCAGCAGCCCTGGTTGGGGGGGTTTCGGCCAAGAGACCCAGTACTTC
J: TRBJ2-7; V: TRBV5-1; D: -; size: few; CDR3: CASSLAGTRSYEQYF; DNA: TGCGCCAGCAGCTTGGCCGGGACAAGATCCTACGAGCAGTACTTC
J: TRBJ2-1; V: TRBV4-2; D: -; size: few; CDR3: CASNLHPQAYNEQFF; DNA: TGTGCCAGCAACCTCCACCCGCAGGCCTACAATGAGCAGTTCTTC
J: TRBJ1-3; V: TRBV6-6; D: -; size: -; CDR3: CASTNSGNTIYF; DNA: TGTGCCAGCACCAACTCTGGAAACACCATATATTTT
J: TRBJ2-7; V: TRBV11-3; D: TRBD2; size: -; CDR3: CASSLGTISEQYF; DNA: TGTGCCAGCAGCTTGGGGACTATAAGCGAGCAGTACTTC
J: TRBJ1-4; V: TRBV7-3; D: -; size: once; CDR3: CASSLGTDEKLFF; DNA: TGTGCCAGCAGCCTAGGGACTGATGAAAAACTGTTTTTT
J: TRBJ2-1; V: TRBV7-3; D: TRBD1; size: -; CDR3: CASSPGPPGQGDNEQFF; DNA: TGTGCCAGCAGCCCAGGCCCCCCGGGACAGGGGGACAATGAGCAGTTCTTC
J: TRBJ2-7; V: TRBV7-8; D: TRBD1; size: -; CDR3: CASSYRGSGDEQYF; DNA: TGTGCCAGCAGCTACAGGGGGTCGGGGGACGAGCAGTACTTC
J: TRBJ2-3; V: TRBV27; D: -; size: -; CDR3: CASSFQAGDTQYF; DNA: TGTGCCAGCAGTTTCCAAGCAGGAGATACGCAGTATTTT
J: TRBJ1-5; V: TRBV6-6; D: TRBD1; size: -; CDR3: CASSYGQGNQPQHF; DNA: TGTGCCAGCAGTTACGGACAGGGGAATCAGCCCCAGCATTTT
J: TRBJ1-2; V: TRBV7-3; D: -; size: -; CDR3: CASSLNDDGEGYTF; DNA: TGTGCCAGCAGCTTAAACGATGACGGGGAGGGCTACACCTTC
J: TRBJ1-3; V: TRBV18; D: -; size: once; CDR3: CASSPGQAGNTIYF; DNA: TGTGCCAGCTCACCGGGGCAGGCGGGAAACACCATATATTTT
J: TRBJ1-5; V: TRBV27; D: -; size: -; CDR3: CASGAGVQPQHF; DNA: TGTGCCAGCGGCGCGGGAGTACAGCCCCAGCATTTT
J: TRBJ1-2; V: TRBV19; D: TRBD1; size: -; CDR3: CASSAQGAGIGYTF; DNA: TGTGCCAGTAGTGCGCAGGGGGCAGGAATTGGCTACACCTTC
J: TRBJ1-2; V: TRBV10-2; D: -; size: -; CDR3: CASSESQGGYGYTF; DNA: TGCGCCAGCAGTGAGTCCCAGGGAGGATATGGCTACACCTTC
J: TRBJ2-7; V: TRBV6-1; D: -; size: -; CDR3: CASSEASGSSYEQYF; DNA: TGTGCCAGCAGTGAAGCGTCGGGGAGCTCCTACGAGCAGTACTTC
J: TRBJ2-2; V: TRBV13; D: TRBD2; size: -; CDR3: CASQRVAGGELFF; DNA: TGTGCCAGCCAGCGGGTAGCGGGCGGGGAGCTGTTTTTT
J: TRBJ2-1; V: TRBV21-1; D: -; size: -; CDR3: CASSKSAGGPYNEQFF; DNA: TGTGCCAGCAGCAAAAGCGCGGGAGGGCCCTACAATGAGCAGTTCTTC